This T cell receptor (beta chain) was sequenced in a study of shared clonotypes between healthy human individuals. General observations from the study: The sharing of 5% to 6.5% of naive CD4 clonotypes was seen across several donors. Shared clonotypes across all four donors exceeded non-shared ones in generation probability.

The protocol was immunoSEQ multiplex PCR, while the TCRdb copy is restricted to in-frame clones and leaves out a portion. The sample records roughly 2.2 million clones, 85% to 95% being singletons. This CDR3 region has 13 residues. Trimming took off 7 bases at V and 2 bases at J, with 11 bases between the two ends. Germline CDR1 reads SNHLY; CDR2 reads FYNNEI. This clone was counted a few times. The antigen is undetermined. Sample: naive CD4+ T cells from PBMCs. Subset denoted: CD45RA+ positively selected. This sequence was found in a man in his late teens or twenties in good health. Some clones in this sample may be carry-over from other donors' samples. V usage is TRBV2 and J usage is TRBJ1-2; no clear D gene. The DNA for the CDR3 is TGTGCCAGCAACCTCGAGGTCAACTATGGCTACACCTTC. Amino acid sequence: CASNLEVNYGYTF.